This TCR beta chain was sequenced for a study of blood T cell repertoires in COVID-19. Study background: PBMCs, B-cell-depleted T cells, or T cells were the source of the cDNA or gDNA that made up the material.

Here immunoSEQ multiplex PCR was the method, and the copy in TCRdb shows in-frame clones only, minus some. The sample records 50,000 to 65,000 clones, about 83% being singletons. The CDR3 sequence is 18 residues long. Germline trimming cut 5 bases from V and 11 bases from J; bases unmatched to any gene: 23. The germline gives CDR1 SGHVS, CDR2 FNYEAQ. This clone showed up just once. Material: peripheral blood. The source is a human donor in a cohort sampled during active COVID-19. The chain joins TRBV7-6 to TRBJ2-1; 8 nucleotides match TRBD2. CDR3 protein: CASSLFGLGAGETHQQFF. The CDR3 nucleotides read TGTGCCAGCAGCCTATTCGGGTTAGGAGCGGGAGAGACCCACCAGCAGTTCTTC.